This T cell receptor (beta chain) was recorded in a study of blood T cell repertoires in COVID-19. Study context: COVID-19 samples collected from the United States, Italy and Spain covered acute and convalescent phases. PBMCs, B-cell-depleted T cells, or T cells were the source of the cDNA or gDNA that made up the material.

Germline V gene sequence: CDR1 MDHEN, CDR2 SYDVKM. CDR3 length equals 13 residues. V was cut by 4 bases and J by 7 bases, with 11 bases left in between. In the original analysis: Estimates of nucleated cell counts were drawn from the amplification of reference gene primers. Sequencing used immunoSEQ multiplex PCR; TCRdb keeps in-frame clones, though not all of them. V and J calls and clone size are those listed in that table; D and trimming were worked out from the DNA. Altogether some 340,000 clones are present, around 85% being singletons, with the ten largest covering 3.6%. The sequenced sample was peripheral blood. The sequence was obtained from a woman in her late teens or twenties with acute or convalescent COVID-19. The V gene is TRBV28, the J gene TRBJ1-5; weak D call: TRBD1 (5 bases). CDR3 in DNA: TGTGCCAGCAGTTCATCAGGGTTCCAGCCCCAGCATTTT. Translated, it gives CASSSSGFQPQHF. Full variable domain (outside the CDR3, taken from reference TRBV28 and TRBJ1-5): DVKVTQSSRYLVKRTGEKVFLECVQDMDHENMFWYRQDPGLGLRLIYFSYDVKMKEKGDIPEGYSVSREKKERFSLILESASTNQTSMYLCASSSSGFQPQHFGDGTRLSIL.